This TCR beta chain was sequenced in a study of T cells in Graves' hyperthyroidism and ophthalmopathy. There were TCR beta CDR3 regions amplified from RNA transcripts. The HTBI primer set drove a first-round RT-PCR of the TCR CDR3. One entry per CDR3 protein, called by TCRdb with MiXCR from the multiplex PCR reads. Of 700,000 or so distinct CDR3 sequences listed, 16% were seen once; the top ten hold over 7.5%. This clonotype was recorded a few times. Trimming stripped 7 bases from V and 5 bases from J, with 20 bases between. CDR1 DFQATT and CDR2 SNEGSKA come from the germline V gene (reference sequence). CDR3 size: 14 residues. When ophthalmopathy did not progress within 18 months, Graves' hyperthyroidism was considered stable. Those patients with uncontrolled infection, other autoimmune disease, pregnancy or lactation were excluded. For the diagnoses, clinical symptoms, serum thyroxine and TRAb, thyroid ultrasound and orbital computed tomography were used.

Sequencing was performed on blood. The chain links TRBV20-1 to TRBJ2-5; D not resolved. This sequence originates from a man aged 18 to 29 with Graves' hyperthyroidism. CDR3 protein: CSGPSVDLLETQYF. The CDR3 DNA is TGCAGTGGTCCCTCCGTCGACTTGCTTGAGACCCAGTACTTC.